Sequencing of this T cell receptor beta chain was carried out in a study of T-cell memory formation after mild COVID-19. This clonotype was seen a handful of times. The target antigen is unknown. Study observations and caveats: A second wave of clones peaked on day 37, and their SARS-CoV-2 specificity went unconfirmed.

Per the germline V gene, CDR1 is SGHKS and CDR2 is YYEKEE (reference sequence). After removal of 4 bases from V and 1 base from J, the junction contained 7 bases not matched to a gene. The CDR3 runs to 16 residues. Using its own MiXCR run on the 5' RACE reads, TCRdb lists one record per CDR3 protein. The repertoire consists of roughly 480,000 distinct CDR3 sequences, with around 27% occurring once and the leading ten covering 12%. The sequence derives from an adult woman who had mild COVID-19 (a few samples of this study predate the infection). Cell type and time point are not known. The chain is built from TRBV5-5 and TRBJ1-1; 10 bases align to TRBD1. Source material: PBMCs or a T cell subset sorted from them (not recorded which). CDR3 residues: CASSPSRTGGNTEAFF. The CDR3 DNA follows: TGTGCCAGCAGCCCGAGTCGGACAGGGGGGAACACTGAAGCTTTCTTT.